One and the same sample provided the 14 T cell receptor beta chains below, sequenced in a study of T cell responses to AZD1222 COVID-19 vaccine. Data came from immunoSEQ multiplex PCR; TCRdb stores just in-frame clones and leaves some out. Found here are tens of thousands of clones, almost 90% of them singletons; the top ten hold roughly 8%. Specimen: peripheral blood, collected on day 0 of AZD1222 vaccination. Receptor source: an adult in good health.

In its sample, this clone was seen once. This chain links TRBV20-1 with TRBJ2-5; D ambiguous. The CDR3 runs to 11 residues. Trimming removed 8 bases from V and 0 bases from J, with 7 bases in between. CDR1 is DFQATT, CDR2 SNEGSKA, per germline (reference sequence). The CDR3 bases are TGCAGTACCAGGTACCAAGAGACCCAGTACTTC. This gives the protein CSTRYQETQYF.

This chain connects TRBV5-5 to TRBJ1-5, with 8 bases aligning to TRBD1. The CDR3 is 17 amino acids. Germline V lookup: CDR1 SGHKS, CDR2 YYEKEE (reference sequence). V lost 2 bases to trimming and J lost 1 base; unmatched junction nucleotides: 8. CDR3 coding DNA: TGTGCCAGCAGCTTTCTGCCGACAGGGGCCAGCAATCAGCCCCAGCATTTT. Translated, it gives CASSFLPTGASNQPQHF.

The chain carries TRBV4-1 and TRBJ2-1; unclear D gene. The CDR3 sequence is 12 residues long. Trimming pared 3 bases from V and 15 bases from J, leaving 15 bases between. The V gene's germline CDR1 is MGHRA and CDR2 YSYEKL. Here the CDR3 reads CASSQTGLRAFF. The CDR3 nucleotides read TGCGCCAGCAGCCAGACCGGGCTTCGGGCGTTCTTC.

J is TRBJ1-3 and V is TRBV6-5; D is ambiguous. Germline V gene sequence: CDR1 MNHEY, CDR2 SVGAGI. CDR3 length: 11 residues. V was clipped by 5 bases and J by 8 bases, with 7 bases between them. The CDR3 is CASSPADTIYF. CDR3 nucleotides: TGTGCCAGCAGTCCCGCGGACACCATATATTTT.

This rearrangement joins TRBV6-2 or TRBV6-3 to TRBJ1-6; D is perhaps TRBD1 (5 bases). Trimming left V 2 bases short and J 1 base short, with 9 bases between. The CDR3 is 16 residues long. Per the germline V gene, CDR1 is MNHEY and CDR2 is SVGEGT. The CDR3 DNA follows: TGTGCCAGCAGTTACGATGGGGCATCCTATAATTCACCCCTCCACTTT. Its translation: CASSYDGASYNSPLHF.

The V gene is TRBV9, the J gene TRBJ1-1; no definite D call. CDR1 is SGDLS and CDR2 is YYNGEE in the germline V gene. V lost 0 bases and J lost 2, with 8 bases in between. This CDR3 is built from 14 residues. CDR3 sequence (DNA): TGTGCCAGCAGCGTAGTTGGGATTAACACTGAAGCTTTCTTT. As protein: CASSVVGINTEAFF.

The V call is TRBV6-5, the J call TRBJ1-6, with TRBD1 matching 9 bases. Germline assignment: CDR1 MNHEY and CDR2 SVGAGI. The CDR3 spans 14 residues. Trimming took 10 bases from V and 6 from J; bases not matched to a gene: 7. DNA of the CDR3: TGTGCCACTGCACCGGGACAGGGTAATTCACCCCTCCACTTT. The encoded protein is CATAPGQGNSPLHF.

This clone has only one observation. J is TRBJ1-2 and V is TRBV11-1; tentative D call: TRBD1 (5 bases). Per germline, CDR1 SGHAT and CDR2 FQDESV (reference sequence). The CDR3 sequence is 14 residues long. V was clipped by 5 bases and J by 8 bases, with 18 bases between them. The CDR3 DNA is TGTGCCAGCAGCCAGACGGGGGTCGGTAGCGGCTACACCTTC. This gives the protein CASSQTGVGSGYTF.

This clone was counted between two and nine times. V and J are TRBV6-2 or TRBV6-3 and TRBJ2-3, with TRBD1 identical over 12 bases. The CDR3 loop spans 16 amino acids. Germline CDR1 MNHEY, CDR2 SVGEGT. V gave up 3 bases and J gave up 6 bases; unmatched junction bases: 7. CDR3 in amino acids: CASSYPPGQGADTQYF. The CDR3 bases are TGTGCCAGCAGTTATCCGCCGGGACAGGGGGCGGATACGCAGTATTTT.

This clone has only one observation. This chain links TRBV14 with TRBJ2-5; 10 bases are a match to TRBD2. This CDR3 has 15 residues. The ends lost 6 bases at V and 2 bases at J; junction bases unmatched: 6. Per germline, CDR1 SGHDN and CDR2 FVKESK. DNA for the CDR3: TGTGCCAGCAGGAGGACTAGCGGAGCACAAGAGACCCAGTACTTC. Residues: CASRRTSGAQETQYF.

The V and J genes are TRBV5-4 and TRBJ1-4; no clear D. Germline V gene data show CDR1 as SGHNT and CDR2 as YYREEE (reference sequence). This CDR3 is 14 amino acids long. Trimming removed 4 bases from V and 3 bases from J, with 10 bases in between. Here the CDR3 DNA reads TGTGCCAGCAGCAAGGATCCTCCTAATGAAAAACTGTTTTTT. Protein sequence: CASSKDPPNEKLFF. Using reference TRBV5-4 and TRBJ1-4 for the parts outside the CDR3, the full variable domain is ETGVTQSPTHLIKTRGQQVTLRCSSQSGHNTVSWYQQALGQGPQFIFQYYREEENGRGNFPPRFSGLQFPNYSSELNVNALELDDSALYLCASSKDPPNEKLFFGSGTQLSVL.

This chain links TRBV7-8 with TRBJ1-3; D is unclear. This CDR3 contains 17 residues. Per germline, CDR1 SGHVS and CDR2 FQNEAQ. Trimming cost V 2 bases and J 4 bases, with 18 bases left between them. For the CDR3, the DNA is TGTGCCAGCAGCTTAAGAATGGTCGGGTCCAGCGGAAACACCATATATTTT. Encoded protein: CASSLRMVGSSGNTIYF.

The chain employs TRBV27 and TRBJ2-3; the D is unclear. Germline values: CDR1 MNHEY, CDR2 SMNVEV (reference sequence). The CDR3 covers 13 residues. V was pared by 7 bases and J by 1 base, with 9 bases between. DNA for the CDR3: TGTGCCAGCATGGAAGTAGGCACAGATACGCAGTATTTT. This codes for CASMEVGTDTQYF.

In DNA, the CDR3 is TGTGCCAGTAGTTCGCCTGCCGGGACAGGGCCCAATCAGCCCCAGCATTTT. It codes for CASSSPAGTGPNQPQHF. The chain employs TRBV19 and TRBJ1-5, with 9 bases lining up with TRBD1. Germline-derived CDR1 and CDR2 are LNHDA and SQIVND (reference sequence). The junction had 11 bases not matched to a gene; V was cut back by 5 bases and J by 3 bases. The CDR3 totals 17 residues.